This T cell receptor beta chain was profiled in a study of T cell changes during pregnancy in multiple sclerosis (dated by TCRdb to between 2017 and 2020). For context, the study as a whole: In women with multiple sclerosis, the researchers looked at how the T cell repertoire shifted as pregnancy progressed.

A remark on this clone: Its recognized antigen is unknown. Nothing much larger sits one base from this clone, and base qualities are not available.

The library was obtained by the immunoSEQ multiplex PCR assay. TCRdb holds this immuneACCESS table with in-frame rearrangements only. Some clones are missing; in checked studies, unresolved V genes explain under half, and the rest has no known cause. The sample data list roughly 110,000 clones, and roughly nine tenths of these were observed just once. The ten largest clones take up 1.6% of the sample. The trim is 1 base for V and 0 bases for J, with a gap of 13 bases between the germline ends. From cysteine to phenylalanine, the CDR3 is 17 amino acids long. The entry retains the CDR3 DNA only, 51 bases that are in frame from base 1. Taken from the germline V gene, the CDR1 and CDR2 loops are LGHNA and YNFKEQ.

The chain joins TRBV4-2 to TRBJ2-1, and possibly TRBD1, on 5 matching bases. Sample: peripheral blood, taken before pregnancy. The source is a female donor with multiple sclerosis, enrolled in a pregnancy study. The nucleotide sequence is given as TGTGCCAGCAGCCAAGGGCTAGGGGCCAGCTCCTACAATGAGCAGTTCTTC. It is translated as CASSQGLGASSYNEQFF.